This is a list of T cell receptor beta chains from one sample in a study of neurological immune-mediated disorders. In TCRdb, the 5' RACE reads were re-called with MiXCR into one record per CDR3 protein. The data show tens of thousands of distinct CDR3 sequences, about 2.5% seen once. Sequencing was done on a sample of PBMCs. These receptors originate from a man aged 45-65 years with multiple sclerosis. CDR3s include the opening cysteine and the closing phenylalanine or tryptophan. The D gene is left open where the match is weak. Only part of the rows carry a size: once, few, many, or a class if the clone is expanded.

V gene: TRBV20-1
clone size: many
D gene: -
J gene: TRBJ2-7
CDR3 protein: CSATEGGLDDEQYF
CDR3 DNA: TGCAGTGCCACTGAAGGGGGGTTAGACGACGAGCAGTACTTC

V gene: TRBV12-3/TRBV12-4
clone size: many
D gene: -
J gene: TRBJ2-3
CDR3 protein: CASSYGQSGTDTQYF
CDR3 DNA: TGTGCCAGCAGCTACGGACAGTCCGGCACAGATACGCAGTATTTT

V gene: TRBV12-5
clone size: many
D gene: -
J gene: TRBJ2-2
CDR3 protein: CASGLPDRNTGELFF
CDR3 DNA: TGTGCTAGTGGTTTGCCGGACCGAAACACCGGGGAGCTGTTTTTT

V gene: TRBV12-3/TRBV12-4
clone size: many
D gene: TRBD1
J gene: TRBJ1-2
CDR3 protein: CASSHLTGDSYTF
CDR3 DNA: TGTGCCAGCAGTCACTTGACAGGGGACAGCTACACCTTC

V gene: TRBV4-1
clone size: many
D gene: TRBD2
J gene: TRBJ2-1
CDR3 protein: CASRFLAGGPLNEQFF
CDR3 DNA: TGCGCCAGCAGATTCTTAGCGGGGGGGCCCCTCAATGAGCAGTTCTTC

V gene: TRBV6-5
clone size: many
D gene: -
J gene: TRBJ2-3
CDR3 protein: CASSYSNRGGTDTQYF
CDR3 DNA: TGTGCCAGCAGTTACTCGAACAGGGGAGGCACAGATACGCAGTACTTT

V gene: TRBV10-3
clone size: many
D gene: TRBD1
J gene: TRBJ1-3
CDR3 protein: CAIGQGPNNGNTIYF
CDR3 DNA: TGTGCCATAGGACAGGGCCCTAACAACGGAAACACCATATATTTT

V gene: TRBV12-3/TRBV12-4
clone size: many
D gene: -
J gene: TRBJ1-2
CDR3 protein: CASSLGLYGYTF
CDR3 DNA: TGTGCCAGCAGTTTAGGGCTCTATGGCTACACCTTC

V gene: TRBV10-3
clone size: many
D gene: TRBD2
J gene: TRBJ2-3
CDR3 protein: CAAWSRASGGPSTDTQYF
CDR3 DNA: TGTGCCGCCTGGTCCAGGGCTAGCGGGGGGCCTAGCACAGATACGCAGTATTTT

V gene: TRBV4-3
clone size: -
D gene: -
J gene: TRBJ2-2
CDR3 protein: CASSAQVPGELFF
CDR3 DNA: TGCGCCAGCAGCGCCCAGGTCCCCGGGGAGCTGTTTTTT

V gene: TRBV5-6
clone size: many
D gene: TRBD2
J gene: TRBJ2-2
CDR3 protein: CASSLAGRLAGIGELFF
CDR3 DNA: TGTGCCAGCAGCTTGGCCGGGAGACTAGCGGGTATCGGGGAGCTGTTTTTT

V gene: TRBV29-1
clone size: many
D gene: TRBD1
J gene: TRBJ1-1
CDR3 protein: CSVGQGSGDTEAFF
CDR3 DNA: TGCAGCGTTGGACAGGGGAGTGGGGACACTGAAGCTTTCTTT

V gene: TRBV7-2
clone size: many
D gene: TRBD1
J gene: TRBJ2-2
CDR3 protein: CASRDRTGLFTGELFF
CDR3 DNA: TGTGCCAGCAGAGACCGGACAGGGCTTTTCACCGGGGAGCTGTTTTTT

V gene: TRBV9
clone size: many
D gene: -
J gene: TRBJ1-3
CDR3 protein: CASSKGLGNTIYF
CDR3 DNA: TGTGCCAGCTCCAAAGGGTTGGGAAACACCATATATTTT

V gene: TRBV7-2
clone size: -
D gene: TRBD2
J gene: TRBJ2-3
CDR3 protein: CDSSLGGFSGGLRDTQYF
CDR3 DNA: TGTGACAGCAGCTTAGGAGGGTTCAGCGGGGGGCTGAGGGATACGCAGTATTTT

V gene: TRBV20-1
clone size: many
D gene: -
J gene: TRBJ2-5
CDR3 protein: CSASRAETQYF
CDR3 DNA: TGCAGTGCTTCGCGGGCGGAGACCCAGTACTTC

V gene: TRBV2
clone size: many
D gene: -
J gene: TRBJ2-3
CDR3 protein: CAKSASTDTQYF
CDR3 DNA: TGTGCCAAGAGCGCTTCCACAGATACGCAGTATTTT

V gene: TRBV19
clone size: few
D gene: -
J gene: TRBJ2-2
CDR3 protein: CASSNRVVTGELFF
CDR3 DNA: TGTGCCAGTAGTAACAGGGTAGTAACCGGGGAGCTGTTTTTT

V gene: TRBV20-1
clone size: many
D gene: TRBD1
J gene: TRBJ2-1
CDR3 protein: CSARGEVDRVQFF
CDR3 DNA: TGCAGTGCTAGGGGGGAGGTGGACAGGGTACAGTTCTTC

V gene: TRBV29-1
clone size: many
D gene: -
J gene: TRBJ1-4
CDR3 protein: CSVEAEKLFF
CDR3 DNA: TGCAGCGTTGAAGCTGAAAAACTGTTTTTT

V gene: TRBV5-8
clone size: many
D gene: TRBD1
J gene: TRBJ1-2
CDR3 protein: CASRHRGFGYTF
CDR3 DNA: TGTGCCAGCAGACACAGGGGGTTTGGCTACACCTTC

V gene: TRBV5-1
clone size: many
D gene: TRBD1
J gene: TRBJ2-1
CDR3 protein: CASSLEGTEYNEQFF
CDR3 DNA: TGCGCCAGCAGCTTGGAGGGGACAGAGTACAATGAGCAGTTCTTC

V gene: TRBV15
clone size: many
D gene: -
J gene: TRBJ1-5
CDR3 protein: CATSRVPPGLGNQPQHF
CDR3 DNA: TGTGCCACCAGCAGAGTGCCTCCCGGATTGGGCAATCAGCCCCAGCATTTT

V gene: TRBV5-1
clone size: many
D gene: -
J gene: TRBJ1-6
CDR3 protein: CASRVQTDNSPLHF
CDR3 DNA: TGCGCCAGCAGGGTTCAGACAGATAATTCACCCCTCCACTTT

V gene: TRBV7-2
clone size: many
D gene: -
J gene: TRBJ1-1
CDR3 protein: CASSLAANTEAFF
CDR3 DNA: TGTGCCAGCAGCTTAGCTGCGAACACTGAAGCTTTCTTT

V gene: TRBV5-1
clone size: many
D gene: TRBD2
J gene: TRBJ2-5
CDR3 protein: CASSIGLAGYQETQYF
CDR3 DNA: TGCGCCAGCAGCATCGGACTAGCGGGGTACCAAGAGACCCAGTACTTC

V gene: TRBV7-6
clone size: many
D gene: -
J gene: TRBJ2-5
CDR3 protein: CASSWVKRTGVYQETQYF
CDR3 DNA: TGTGCCAGCAGCTGGGTCAAGCGGACCGGGGTGTACCAAGAGACCCAGTACTTC

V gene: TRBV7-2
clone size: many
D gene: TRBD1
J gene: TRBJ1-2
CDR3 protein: CASSLREDRADGYTF
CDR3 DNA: TGTGCCAGCAGCTTACGTGAGGACAGGGCGGATGGCTACACCTTC

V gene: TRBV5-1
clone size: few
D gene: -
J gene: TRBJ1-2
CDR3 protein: CASSFGAVYGYTF
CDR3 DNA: TGCGCCAGCAGCTTTGGGGCAGTCTATGGCTACACCTTC

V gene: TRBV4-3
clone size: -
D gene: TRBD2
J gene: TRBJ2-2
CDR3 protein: CASSQDGRASTGELFF
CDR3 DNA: TGCGCCAGCAGCCAAGATGGGAGGGCCAGCACCGGGGAGCTGTTTTTT

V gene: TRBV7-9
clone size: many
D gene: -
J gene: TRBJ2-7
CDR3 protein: CASSSMGRSYEQYF
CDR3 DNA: TGTGCCAGCAGCTCGATGGGACGGTCTTACGAGCAGTACTTC

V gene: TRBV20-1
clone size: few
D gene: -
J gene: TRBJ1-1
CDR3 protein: CSASNSRTVNTEAFF
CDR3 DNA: TGCAGTGCTAGTAATTCTCGGACAGTAAACACTGAAGCTTTCTTT

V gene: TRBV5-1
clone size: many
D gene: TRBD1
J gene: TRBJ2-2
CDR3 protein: CASSHDRANTGELFF
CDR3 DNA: TGCGCCAGCAGCCACGACAGGGCGAACACCGGGGAGCTGTTTTTT

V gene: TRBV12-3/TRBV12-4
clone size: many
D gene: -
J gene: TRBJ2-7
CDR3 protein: CASSGGRRYEQYF
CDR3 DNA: TGTGCCAGCAGTGGGGGGCGTCGTTACGAGCAGTACTTC

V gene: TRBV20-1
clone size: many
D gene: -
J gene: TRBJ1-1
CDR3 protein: CSARGGLDTEAFF
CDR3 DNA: TGCAGTGCTAGGGGAGGACTTGACACTGAAGCTTTCTTT

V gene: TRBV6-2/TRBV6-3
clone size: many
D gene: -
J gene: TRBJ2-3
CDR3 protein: CASRRDTTSTDTQYF
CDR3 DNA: TGTGCCAGCAGGCGAGACACAACTAGCACAGATACGCAGTATTTT

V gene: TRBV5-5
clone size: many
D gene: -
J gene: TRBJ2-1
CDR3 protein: CASSLSPTDEQFF
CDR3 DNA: TGTGCCAGCAGCTTATCCCCCACGGATGAGCAGTTCTTC

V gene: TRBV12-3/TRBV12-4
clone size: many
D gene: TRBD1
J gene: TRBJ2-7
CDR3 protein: CASSLVRGNEQYF
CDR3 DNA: TGTGCCAGCAGTTTAGTCAGGGGGAATGAGCAGTACTTC

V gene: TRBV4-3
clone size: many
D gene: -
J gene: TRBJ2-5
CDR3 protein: CASSQGGRGQETQYF
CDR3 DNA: TGCGCCAGCAGCCAAGGAGGTCGGGGACAAGAGACCCAGTACTTC

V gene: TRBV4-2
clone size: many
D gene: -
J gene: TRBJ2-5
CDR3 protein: CASSQSSGHQQETQYF
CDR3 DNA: TGTGCCAGCAGCCAATCATCGGGGCACCAACAAGAGACCCAGTACTTC

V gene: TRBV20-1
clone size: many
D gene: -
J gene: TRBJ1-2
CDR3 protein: CSAAMGRDGYTF
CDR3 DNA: TGCAGTGCCGCAATGGGGAGGGATGGCTACACCTTC

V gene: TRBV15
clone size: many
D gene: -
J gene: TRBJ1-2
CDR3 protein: CATSSHKGGDGYTF
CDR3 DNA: TGTGCCACCAGCAGCCATAAGGGGGGCGATGGCTACACCTTC

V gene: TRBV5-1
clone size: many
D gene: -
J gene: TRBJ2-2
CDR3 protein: CASSLEGQTTGELFF
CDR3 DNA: TGCGCCAGCAGCTTGGAGGGCCAGACCACCGGGGAGCTGTTTTTT

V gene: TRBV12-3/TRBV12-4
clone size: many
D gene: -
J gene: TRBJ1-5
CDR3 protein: CASNPLPVDPQHF
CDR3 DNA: TGTGCCAGCAATCCGCTCCCGGTGGATCCCCAGCATTTT

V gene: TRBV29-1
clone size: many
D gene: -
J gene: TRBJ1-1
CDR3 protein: CSFSGQLNTEAFF
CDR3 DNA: TGCAGCTTCTCAGGCCAGTTGAACACTGAAGCTTTCTTT

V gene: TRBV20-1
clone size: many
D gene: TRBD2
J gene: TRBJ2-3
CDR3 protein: CSAPLAGGTDTQYF
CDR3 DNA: TGCAGTGCTCCCCTAGCGGGGGGAACAGATACGCAGTATTTT

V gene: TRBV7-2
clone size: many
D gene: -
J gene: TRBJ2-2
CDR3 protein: CASSLRVMNTGELFF
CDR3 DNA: TGTGCCAGCAGCTTAAGGGTGATGAACACCGGGGAGCTGTTTTTT

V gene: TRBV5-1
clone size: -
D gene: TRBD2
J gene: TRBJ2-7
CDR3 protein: CASSPGTTTYEQYF
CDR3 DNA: TGCGCCAGCAGCCCCGGGACTACTACCTACGAGCAGTACTTC

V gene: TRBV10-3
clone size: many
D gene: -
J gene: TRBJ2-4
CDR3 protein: CAISDVWEAKNIQYF
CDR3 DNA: TGTGCCATCAGTGATGTCTGGGAGGCCAAAAACATTCAGTACTTC

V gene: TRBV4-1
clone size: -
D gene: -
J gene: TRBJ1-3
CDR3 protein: CASSQLGTIGKNIYF
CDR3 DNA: TGCGCCAGCAGCCAGCTCGGGACAATCGGAAAAAACATATATTTT

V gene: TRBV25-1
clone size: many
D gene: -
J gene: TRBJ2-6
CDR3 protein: CASSEPGHSVGANVLTF
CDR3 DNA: TGTGCCAGCAGTGAACCAGGGCATTCGGTTGGGGCCAACGTCCTGACTTTC

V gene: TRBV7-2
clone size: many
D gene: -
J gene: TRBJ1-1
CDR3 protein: CASSPRTGEAFF
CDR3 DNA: TGTGCCAGCAGCCCAAGGACCGGCGAAGCTTTCTTT

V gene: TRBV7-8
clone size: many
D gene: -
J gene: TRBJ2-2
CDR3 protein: CASSLRGGLNTGELFF
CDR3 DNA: TGTGCCAGCAGCTTAAGGGGGGGCCTGAACACCGGGGAGCTGTTTTTT

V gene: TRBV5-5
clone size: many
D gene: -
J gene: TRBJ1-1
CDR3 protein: CASIHSGGTEAFF
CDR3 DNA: TGTGCCAGCATACACTCCGGGGGCACTGAAGCTTTCTTT